Described below is a single TCR beta chain sequence and its context. Its antigen is undetermined. The sample belongs to a study of CD8+ T cells in alopecia areata. Study results and caveats: Patients showed less clear TCR sequence sharing than mice, possibly partly because of HLA diversity.

Extracted RNA was reverse transcribed, and the resulting cDNA served as sequencing template. The method was immunoSEQ multiplex PCR; TCRdb's version includes in-frame clones alone and lacks a portion of them. Of over 150,000 clones listed, approximately 60% are singletons. Trimming took 3 bases from V and 4 from J, leaving 0 bases between them. The CDR3 totals 10 residues. Germline CDR1 reads LNHDA; CDR2 reads SQIVND (reference sequence). The genes are TRBV19 and TRBJ1-1, with D uncertain. The sample was CD8+ T cells sorted from blood. The clonotype comes from a human donor in good health. CDR3 nucleotides: TGTGCCAGTAGTATCACTGAAGCTTTCTTT. Its protein product is CASSITEAFF.